One and the same sample provided the 6 T cell receptor beta chains below, sequenced in a study of a mutant IDH1 vaccine in newly diagnosed glioma. TCRdb's copy holds only in-frame clones and misses some; the assay was immunoSEQ multiplex PCR. The sample carries about 56,000 clones, about 90% recorded once. Their cognate antigens are unknown. Time point of the sample: week 23, last vaccination. A single vaccine dose contained 300 ug of mutant IDH1 20-mer peptide, and topical imiquimod was used with it. The specimen was PBMCs, collected from a glioma patient whose treatment included an IDH1 peptide vaccine. The receptors were sampled from a man aged 40-49 years with glioma.

This chain joins TRBV2 and TRBJ2-2; TRBD2 matches 10 bases. The CDR3 contains 17 residues. Germline CDR1 is SNHLY and CDR2 is FYNNEI. The ends lost 2 bases at V and 5 bases at J; junction bases unmatched: 8. The CDR3 DNA follows: TGTGCCAGCAGTGAACGAGCGGGAGGGAGCGGTACCGGGGAGCTGTTTTTT. Amino acids: CASSERAGGSGTGELFF.

V and J are TRBV21-1 and TRBJ2-7. TRBV21-1 is a pseudogene segment. The CDR3 covers 17 residues. The CDR3 protein is CASSEGLEPGPYYEQYF. The CDR3 region has the DNA TGTGCCAGCTCAGAAGGTTTGGAGCCGGGACCTTACTACGAGCAGTACTTC.

The chain has TRBV27 and TRBJ2-7; 8 positions match TRBD1. After removal of 2 bases from V and 9 bases from J, the junction contained 3 bases not matched to a gene. Germline values: CDR1 MNHEY, CDR2 SMNVEV (reference sequence). CDR3 length equals 12 residues. The DNA of the CDR3 is TGTGCCAGCAGTTTACAGGGGGCGCGGCAGTACTTC. Translating it yields CASSLQGARQYF.

J is TRBJ1-5 and V is TRBV9; D call uncertain. With 9 bases removed from V and 4 bases from J, the gap between germline ends came to 8 bases. Germline V CDR1 and CDR2: SGDLS, YYNGEE. The length of the CDR3 is 11 residues. CDR3 coding DNA: TGTGCCACTAGGAAGAATCAGCCCCAGCATTTT. Residues: CATRKNQPQHF.

This clone showed up just once. The gene calls are TRBV7-9 and TRBJ2-7; D possibly corresponds to TRBD1 (6 bases). Per the germline V gene, CDR1 is SEHNR and CDR2 is FQNEAQ (reference sequence). This CDR3 comprises 14 residues. The ends were cut back, 5 bases at V and 2 bases at J, with 13 bases in the middle. Here the CDR3 reads CASSPRGVAYEQYF. In DNA, the CDR3 is TGTGCCAGCAGCCCCAGGGGAGTCGCCTACGAGCAGTACTTC.

The chain is built from TRBV5-6 and TRBJ2-7; 9 bases agree with TRBD2. Germline CDR1 SGHDT, CDR2 YYEEEE. J lost 2 bases, V lost 4 bases, and 7 bases had no gene match. The CDR3 runs 15 residues. The CDR3 sequence: CASSPASGRTYEQYF. DNA for the CDR3: TGTGCCAGCAGCCCGGCGAGCGGGAGGACCTACGAGCAGTACTTC.